This T cell receptor beta chain emerged from a study of T cells after yellow fever vaccination. Conversion of TCR transcripts into cDNA relied on 5'RACE template switching, which added a universal primer site and UMIs. One entry per CDR3 protein results from TCRdb running MiXCR on the 5' RACE reads. The data show 620,000 or so distinct CDR3 sequences, with more than 9% seen just once and 14% to 15% held by the top ten. This clonotype was found a few times. V was clipped by 0 bases and J by 0 bases, with 16 bases between them. The CDR3 sequence is 17 residues long. Per the germline V gene, CDR1 is SGHRS and CDR2 is YFSETQ.

The clonotype was recovered from a man aged 25 to 40 who received the YFV17D yellow fever vaccine. The rearrangement uses TRBV5-1 and TRBJ2-7; no definite D call. The specimen was PBMCs, collected on the day of the yellow fever booster vaccination. CDR3 amino acids: CASSLVRSLSSSYEQYF. The DNA for the CDR3 is TGCGCCAGCAGCTTGGTTCGGTCCCTCTCGAGCTCCTACGAGCAGTACTTC.